This paragraph covers one T cell receptor (beta chain) sequence. What it recognizes is unknown. V lost 3 bases to trimming and J lost 2 bases; unmatched junction nucleotides: 4. CDR3 size: 16 residues. This sample is drawn from a study of early T cells in non-severe SARS-CoV-2 infection. Broader study findings: Anti-spike CD8 specificities were favored by VDJdb matching, whose results missed private and CD4 specificities.

Researchers tagged individual cDNA molecules with unique molecular identifiers. TCRdb itself ran the 5' RACE reads through MiXCR, one entry per CDR3 protein. The table includes under 85,000 distinct CDR3 sequences, 14% detected once. The V and J genes are TRBV12-3 or TRBV12-4 and TRBJ2-7; 13 bases map to TRBD2. The sample was whole blood. The receptor was derived from an adult who was a healthcare worker with PCR-confirmed SARS-CoV-2 infection or an uninfected control (not recorded which). CDR3 DNA sequence: TGTGCCAGCAGTTTGGGGACTAGCGGGGTAACCTACGAGCAGTACTTC. Translation: CASSLGTSGVTYEQYF.